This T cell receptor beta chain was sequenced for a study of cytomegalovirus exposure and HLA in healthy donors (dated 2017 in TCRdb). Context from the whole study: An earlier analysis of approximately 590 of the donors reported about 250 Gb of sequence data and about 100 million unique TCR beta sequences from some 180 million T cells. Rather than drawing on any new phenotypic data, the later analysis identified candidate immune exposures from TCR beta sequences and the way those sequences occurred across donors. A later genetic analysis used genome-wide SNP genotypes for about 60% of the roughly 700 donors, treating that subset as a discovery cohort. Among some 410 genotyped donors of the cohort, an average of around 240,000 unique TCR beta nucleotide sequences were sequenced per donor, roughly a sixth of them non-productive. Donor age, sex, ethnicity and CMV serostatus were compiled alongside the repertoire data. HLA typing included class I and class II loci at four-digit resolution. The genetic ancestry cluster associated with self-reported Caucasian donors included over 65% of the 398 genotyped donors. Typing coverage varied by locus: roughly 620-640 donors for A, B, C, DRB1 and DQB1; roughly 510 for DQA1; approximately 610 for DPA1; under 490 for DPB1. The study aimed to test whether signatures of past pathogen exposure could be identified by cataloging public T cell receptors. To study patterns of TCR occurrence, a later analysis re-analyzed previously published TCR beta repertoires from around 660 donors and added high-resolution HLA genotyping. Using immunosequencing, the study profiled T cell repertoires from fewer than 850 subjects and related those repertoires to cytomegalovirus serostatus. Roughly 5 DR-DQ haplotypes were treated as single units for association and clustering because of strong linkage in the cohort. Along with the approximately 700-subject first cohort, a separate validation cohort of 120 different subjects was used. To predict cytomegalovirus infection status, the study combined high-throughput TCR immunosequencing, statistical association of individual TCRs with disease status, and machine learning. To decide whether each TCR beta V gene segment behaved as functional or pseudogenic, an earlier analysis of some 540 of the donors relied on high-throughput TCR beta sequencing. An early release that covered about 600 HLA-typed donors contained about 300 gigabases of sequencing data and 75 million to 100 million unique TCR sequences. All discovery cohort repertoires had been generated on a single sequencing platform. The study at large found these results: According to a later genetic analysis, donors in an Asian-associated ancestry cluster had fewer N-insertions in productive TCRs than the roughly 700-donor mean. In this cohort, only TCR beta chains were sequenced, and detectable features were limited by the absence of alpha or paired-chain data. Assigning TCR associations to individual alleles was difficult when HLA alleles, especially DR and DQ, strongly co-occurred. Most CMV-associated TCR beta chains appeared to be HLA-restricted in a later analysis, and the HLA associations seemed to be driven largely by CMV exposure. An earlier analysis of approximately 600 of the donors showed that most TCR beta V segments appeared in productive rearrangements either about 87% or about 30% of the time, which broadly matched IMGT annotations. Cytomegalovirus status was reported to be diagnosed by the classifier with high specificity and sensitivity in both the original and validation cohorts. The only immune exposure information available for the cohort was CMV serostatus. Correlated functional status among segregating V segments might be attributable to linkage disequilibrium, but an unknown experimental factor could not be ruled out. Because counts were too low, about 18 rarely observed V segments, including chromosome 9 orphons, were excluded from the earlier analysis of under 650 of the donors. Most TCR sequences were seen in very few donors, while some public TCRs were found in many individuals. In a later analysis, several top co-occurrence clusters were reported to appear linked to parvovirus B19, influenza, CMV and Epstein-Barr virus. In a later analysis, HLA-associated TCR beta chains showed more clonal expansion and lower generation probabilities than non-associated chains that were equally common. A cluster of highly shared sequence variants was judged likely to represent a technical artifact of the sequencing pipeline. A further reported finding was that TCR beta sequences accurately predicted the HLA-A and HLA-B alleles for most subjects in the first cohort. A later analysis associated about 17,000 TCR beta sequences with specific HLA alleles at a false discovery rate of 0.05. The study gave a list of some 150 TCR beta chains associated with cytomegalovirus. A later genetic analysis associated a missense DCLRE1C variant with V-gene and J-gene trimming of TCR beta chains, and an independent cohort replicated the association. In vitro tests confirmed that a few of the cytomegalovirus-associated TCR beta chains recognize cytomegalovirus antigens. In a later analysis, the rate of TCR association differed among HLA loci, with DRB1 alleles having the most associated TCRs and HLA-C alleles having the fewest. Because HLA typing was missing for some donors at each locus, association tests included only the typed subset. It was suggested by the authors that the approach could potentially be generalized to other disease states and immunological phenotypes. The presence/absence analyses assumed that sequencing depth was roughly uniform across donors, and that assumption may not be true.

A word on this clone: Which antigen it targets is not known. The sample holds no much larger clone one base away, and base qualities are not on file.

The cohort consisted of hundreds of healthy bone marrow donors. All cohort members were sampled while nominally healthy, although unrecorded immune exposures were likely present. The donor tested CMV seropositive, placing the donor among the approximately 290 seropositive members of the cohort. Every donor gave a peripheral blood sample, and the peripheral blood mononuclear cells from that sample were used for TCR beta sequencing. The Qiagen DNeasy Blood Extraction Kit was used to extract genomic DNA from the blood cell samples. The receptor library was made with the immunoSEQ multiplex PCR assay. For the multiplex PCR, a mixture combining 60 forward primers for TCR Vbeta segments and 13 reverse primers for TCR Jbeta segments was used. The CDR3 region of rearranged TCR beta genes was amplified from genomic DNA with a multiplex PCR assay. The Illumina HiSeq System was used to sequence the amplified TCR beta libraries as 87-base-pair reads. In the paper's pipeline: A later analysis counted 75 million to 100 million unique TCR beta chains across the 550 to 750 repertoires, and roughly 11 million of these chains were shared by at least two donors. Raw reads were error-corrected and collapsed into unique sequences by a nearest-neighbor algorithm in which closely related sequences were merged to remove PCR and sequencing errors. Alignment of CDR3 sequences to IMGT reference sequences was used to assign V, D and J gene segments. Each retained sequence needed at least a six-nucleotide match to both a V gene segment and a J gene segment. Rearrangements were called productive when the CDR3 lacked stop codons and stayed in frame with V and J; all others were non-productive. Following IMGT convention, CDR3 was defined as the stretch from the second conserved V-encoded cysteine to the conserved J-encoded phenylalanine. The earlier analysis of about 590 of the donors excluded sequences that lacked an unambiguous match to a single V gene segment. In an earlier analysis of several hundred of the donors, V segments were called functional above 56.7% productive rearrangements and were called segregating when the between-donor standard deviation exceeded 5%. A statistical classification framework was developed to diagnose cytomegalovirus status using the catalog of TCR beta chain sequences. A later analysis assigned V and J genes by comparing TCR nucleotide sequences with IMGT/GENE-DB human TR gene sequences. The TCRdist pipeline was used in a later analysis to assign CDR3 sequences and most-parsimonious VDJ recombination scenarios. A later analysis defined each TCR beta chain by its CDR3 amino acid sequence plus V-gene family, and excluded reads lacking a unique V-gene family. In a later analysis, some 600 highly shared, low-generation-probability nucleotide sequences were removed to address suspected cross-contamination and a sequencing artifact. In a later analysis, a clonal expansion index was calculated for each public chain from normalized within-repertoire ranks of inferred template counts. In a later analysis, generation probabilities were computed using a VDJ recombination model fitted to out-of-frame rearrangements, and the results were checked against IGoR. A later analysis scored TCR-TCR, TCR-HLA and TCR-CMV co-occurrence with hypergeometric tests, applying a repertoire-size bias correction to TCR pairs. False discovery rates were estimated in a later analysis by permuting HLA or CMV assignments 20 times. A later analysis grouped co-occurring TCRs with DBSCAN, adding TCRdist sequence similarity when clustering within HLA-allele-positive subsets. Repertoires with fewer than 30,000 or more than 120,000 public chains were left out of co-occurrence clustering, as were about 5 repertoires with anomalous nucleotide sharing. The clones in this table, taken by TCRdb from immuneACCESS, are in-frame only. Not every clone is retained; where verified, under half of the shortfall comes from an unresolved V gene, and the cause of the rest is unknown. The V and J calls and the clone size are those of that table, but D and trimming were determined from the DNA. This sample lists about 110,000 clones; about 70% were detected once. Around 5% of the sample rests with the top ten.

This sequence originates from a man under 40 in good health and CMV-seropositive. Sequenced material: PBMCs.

The CDR3 protein sequence reads: CARSLDTGRRQPQHF. At the DNA level, the sequence is TGTGCCAGAAGCTTGGACACAGGACGCCGCCAGCCCCAGCATTTT. This chain is built from TRBV5-3 and TRBJ1-5; the D gene is perhaps TRBD1, from 5 matching bases. TRBV5-3 has ORF status, its function being uncertain. Spanning cysteine to phenylalanine, the CDR3 consists of 15 amino acids. Solely the CDR3 DNA is kept, with 45 bases framed from the first base. V loses 0 bases of germline sequence and J loses 7 bases, and the interval between the two ends is 14 bases.